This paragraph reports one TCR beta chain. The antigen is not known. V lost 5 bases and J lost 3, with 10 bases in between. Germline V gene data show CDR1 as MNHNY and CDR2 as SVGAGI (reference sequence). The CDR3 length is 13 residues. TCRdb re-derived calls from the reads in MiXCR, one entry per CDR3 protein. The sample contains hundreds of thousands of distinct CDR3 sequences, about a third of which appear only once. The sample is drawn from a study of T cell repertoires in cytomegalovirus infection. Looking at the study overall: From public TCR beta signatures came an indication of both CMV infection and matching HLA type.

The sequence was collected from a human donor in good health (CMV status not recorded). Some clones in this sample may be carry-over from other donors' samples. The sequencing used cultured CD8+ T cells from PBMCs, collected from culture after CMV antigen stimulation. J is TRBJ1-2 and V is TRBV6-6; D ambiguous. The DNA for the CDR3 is TGTGCCAGCAGTGATGAGGACTACTATGGCTACACCTTC. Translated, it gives CASSDEDYYGYTF.